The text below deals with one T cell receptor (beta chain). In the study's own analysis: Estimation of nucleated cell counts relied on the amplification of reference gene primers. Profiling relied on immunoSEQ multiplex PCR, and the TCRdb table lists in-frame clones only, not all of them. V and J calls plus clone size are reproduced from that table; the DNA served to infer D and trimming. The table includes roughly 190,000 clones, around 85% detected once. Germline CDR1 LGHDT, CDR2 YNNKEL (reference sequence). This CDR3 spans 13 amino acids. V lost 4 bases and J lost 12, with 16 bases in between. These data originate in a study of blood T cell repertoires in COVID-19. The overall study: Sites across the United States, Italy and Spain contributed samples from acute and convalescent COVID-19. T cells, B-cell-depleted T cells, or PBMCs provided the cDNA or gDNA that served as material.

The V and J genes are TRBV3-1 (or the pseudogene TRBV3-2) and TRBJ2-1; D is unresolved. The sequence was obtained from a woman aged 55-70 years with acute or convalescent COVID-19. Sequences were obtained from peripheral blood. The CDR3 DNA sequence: TGTGCCAGCAGCCCAAAACGGTCTAAATCGCAGTTCTTC. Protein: CASSPKRSKSQFF.